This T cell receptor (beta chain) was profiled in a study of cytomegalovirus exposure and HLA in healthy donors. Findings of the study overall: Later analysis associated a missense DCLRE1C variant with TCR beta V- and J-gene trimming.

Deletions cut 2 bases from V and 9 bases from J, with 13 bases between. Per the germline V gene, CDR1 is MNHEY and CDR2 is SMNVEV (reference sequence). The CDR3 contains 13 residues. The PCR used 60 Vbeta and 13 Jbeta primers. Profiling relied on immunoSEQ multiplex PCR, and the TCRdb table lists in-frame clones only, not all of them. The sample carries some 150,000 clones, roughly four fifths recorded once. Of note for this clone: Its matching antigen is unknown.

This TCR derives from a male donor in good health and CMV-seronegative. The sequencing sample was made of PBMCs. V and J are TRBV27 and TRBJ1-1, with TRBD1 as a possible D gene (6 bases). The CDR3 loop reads CASSLVGGPKAFF. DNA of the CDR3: TGTGCCAGCAGTTTAGTGGGGGGGCCGAAAGCTTTCTTT.